This TCR beta chain was captured by sequencing in a study of T cells in localized non-small cell lung cancer. General observations from the study: A raised T cell density in blood coincided with lengthier overall survival. Among the tissues sampled, uninvolved adjacent lung had the highest T cell clonality, above tumor. Of the top 100 tumor clones, median around 62 were in adjacent lung, 25 to 30 among its top 100.

Germline CDR1 reads LNHDA; CDR2 reads SQIVND (reference sequence). CDR3 length equals 15 residues. V was clipped by 5 bases and J by 1 base; unmatched bases: 3. The method was immunoSEQ multiplex PCR; TCRdb's version includes in-frame clones alone and lacks a portion of them. This sample has under 100,000 clones, with 88% found just once. For this clone: What it binds is unknown.

The sequence derives from a woman aged 40-75 years with stage I squamous cell lung carcinoma. The specimen comprised peripheral blood, sampled before any cancer treatment. The rearrangement uses TRBV19 and TRBJ2-2; 8 positions agree with TRBD2. The DNA of the CDR3 is TGTGCCAGTAGTCCCGGGGGGGTGAACACCGGGGAGCTGTTTTTT. It yields the protein CASSPGGVNTGELFF. Looking up the rest from reference TRBV19 and TRBJ2-2 gives the full variable domain: DGGITQSPKYLFRKEGQNVTLSCEQNLNHDAMYWYRQDPGQGLRLIYYSQIVNDFQKGDIAEGYSVSREKKESFPLTVTSAQKNPTAFYLCASSPGGVNTGELFFGEGSRLTVL.